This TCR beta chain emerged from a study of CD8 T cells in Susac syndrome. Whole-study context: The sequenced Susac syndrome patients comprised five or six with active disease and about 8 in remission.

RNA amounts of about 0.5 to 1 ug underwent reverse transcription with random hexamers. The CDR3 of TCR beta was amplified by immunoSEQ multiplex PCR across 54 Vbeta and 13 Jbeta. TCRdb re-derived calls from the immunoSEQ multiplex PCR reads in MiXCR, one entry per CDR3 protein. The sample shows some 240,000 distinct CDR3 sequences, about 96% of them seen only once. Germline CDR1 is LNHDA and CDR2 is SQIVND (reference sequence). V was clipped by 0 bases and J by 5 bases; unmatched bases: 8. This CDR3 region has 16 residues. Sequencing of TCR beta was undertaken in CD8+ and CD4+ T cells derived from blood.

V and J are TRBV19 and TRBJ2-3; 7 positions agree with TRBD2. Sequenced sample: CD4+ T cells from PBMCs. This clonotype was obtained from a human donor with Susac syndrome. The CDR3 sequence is CASSIEASGGRDTQYF. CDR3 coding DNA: TGTGCCAGTAGTATAGAGGCTAGCGGTGGGAGAGATACGCAGTATTTT.